What follows are 18 T cell receptor beta chains derived from one specimen sequenced in a study of T cell responses to AZD1222 COVID-19 vaccine. Profiled with immunoSEQ multiplex PCR; TCRdb holds only in-frame clones, not every one. Of 120,000 or so clones listed, almost 95% are singletons. The input for sequencing was peripheral blood, taken on day 0 of AZD1222 vaccination. The origin of the receptors is an adult in good health.

V usage is TRBV5-8 and J usage is TRBJ1-2; D not certain. Germline CDR1 SGHTS, CDR2 YDEGEE. The ends were cut back, 0 bases at V and 7 bases at J, with 19 bases in the middle. The CDR3 extends over 16 amino acids. The CDR3 sequence is CASSLEPGRQIGGYTF. The CDR3 DNA sequence: TGTGCCAGCAGCTTGGAACCTGGTAGGCAGATCGGTGGCTACACCTTC.

This clone is a singleton in its sample. CDR3 nucleotide sequence: TGTGCCAGCAGCTTCTCCGGGACGAACTATGGCTACACCTTC. Amino acid sequence: CASSFSGTNYGYTF. The V call is TRBV7-8, the J call TRBJ1-2; D is perhaps TRBD1 (5 bases). The CDR3 consists of 14 residues. Germline values: CDR1 SGHVS, CDR2 FQNEAQ. V was pared by 3 bases and J by 2 bases, with 10 bases between.

This chain links TRBV9 with TRBJ1-5; perhaps TRBD1 as D (5 bases). This CDR3 spans 15 amino acids. Trimming took off 0 bases at V and 3 bases at J, with 10 bases between the two ends. Germline V gives CDR1 SGDLS, CDR2 YYNGEE. For the CDR3, the DNA is TGTGCCAGCAGCGTAGAGGGGTCCGACAATCAGCCCCAGCATTTT. It specifies CASSVEGSDNQPQHF. Using reference TRBV9 and TRBJ1-5 for the parts outside the CDR3, the full variable domain is DSGVTQTPKHLITATGQRVTLRCSPRSGDLSVYWYQQSLDQGLQFLIQYYNGEERAKGNILERFSAQQFPDLHSELNLSSLELGDSALYFCASSVEGSDNQPQHFGDGTRLSIL.

The genes are TRBV2 and TRBJ1-3; D possibly corresponds to TRBD1 (6 bases). The CDR3 loop spans 14 amino acids. Trimming cost V 5 bases and J 2 bases, with 10 bases left between them. The V gene's germline CDR1 is SNHLY and CDR2 FYNNEI. The CDR3 coding sequence is TGTGCCAGCAGTTTAAACAGGGCTGGAAACACCATATATTTT. Its translation: CASSLNRAGNTIYF.

The chain employs TRBV27 and TRBJ2-1; D gene uncertain. Germline CDR1 is MNHEY and CDR2 is SMNVEV (reference sequence). The germline V and J ends were trimmed by 3 bases and 3 bases, with 12 bases remaining between them. The CDR3 covers 15 residues. The CDR3 protein is CASSFDIRYYNEQFF. The DNA of the CDR3 is TGTGCCAGCAGTTTCGACATAAGATACTACAATGAGCAGTTCTTC.

The DNA of the CDR3 is TGCGCCAGCAGCGGCGCCGGGACAGAACTCTACAATGAGCAGTTCTTC. Translation gives CASSGAGTELYNEQFF. This chain uses TRBV5-1 with TRBJ2-1; 7 bases fit TRBD1. From germline, CDR1 is SGHRS and CDR2 YFSETQ. V dropped 4 bases and J dropped 3; count of bases not matched to a gene: 10. CDR3 size: 16 residues. Full variable domain (rest looked up from reference TRBV5-1 and TRBJ2-1): KAGVTQTPRYLIKTRGQQVTLSCSPISGHRSVSWYQQTPGQGLQFLFEYFSETQRNKGNFPGRFSGRQFSNSRSEMNVSTLELGDSALYLCASSGAGTELYNEQFFGPGTRLTVL.

The rearrangement joins TRBV7-9 to TRBJ1-5, with D unclear. Trimming took 1 base from V and 2 from J, leaving 9 bases between them. Germline CDR1 is SEHNR and CDR2 is FQNEAQ (reference sequence). The CDR3 runs to 15 residues. The CDR3 region is CASSLVGEGNQPQHF. For the CDR3, the DNA is TGTGCCAGCAGCTTAGTTGGAGAGGGCAATCAGCCCCAGCATTTT. Using reference TRBV7-9 and TRBJ1-5 for the parts outside the CDR3, the full variable domain is DTGVSQNPRHKITKRGQNVTFRCDPISEHNRLYWYRQTLGQGPEFLTYFQNEAQLEKSRLLSDRFSAERPKGSFSTLEIQRTEQGDSAMYLCASSLVGEGNQPQHFGDGTRLSIL.

This chain links TRBV11-3 with TRBJ2-3, with TRBD1 identical over 8 bases. This CDR3 has 14 residues. The trim removed 5 bases at V and 0 bases at J, leaving 1 base unmatched. The germline V gene has CDR1 SGHNT and CDR2 YENEEA. CDR3 protein: CASSTGGSTDTQYF. CDR3 DNA: TGTGCCAGCAGCACAGGGGGGAGCACAGATACGCAGTATTTT.

V gene TRBV11-2 combines with J gene TRBJ2-1, with 12 bases identical to TRBD2. V gave up 6 bases and J gave up 12 bases; unmatched junction bases: 15. The germline CDR1 and CDR2 sequences are SGHAT and FQNNGV. The CDR3 covers 16 residues. The CDR3 DNA is TGTGCCAGCAGACCCGCTAGCGGGAGGGCCAGGGGGTCGCAGTTCTTC. Amino acid sequence: CASRPASGRARGSQFF. Variable domain in full (rest from reference TRBV11-2 and TRBJ2-1): EAGVAQSPRYKIIEKRQSVAFWCNPISGHATLYWYQQILGQGPKLLIQFQNNGVVDDSQLPKDRFSAERLKGVDSTLKIQPAKLEDSAVYLCASRPASGRARGSQFFGPGTRLTVL.

The V gene is TRBV7-9, the J gene TRBJ2-1, with 9 nucleotides matching TRBD2. CDR3 size: 13 residues. The germline V gene has CDR1 SEHNR and CDR2 FQNEAQ (reference sequence). V lost 5 bases and J lost 12; bases outside the gene matches: 8. The CDR3 nucleotides read TGTGCCAGCAGCCGTAGGCGGGAGGGTAGGCAGTTCTTC. This encodes CASSRRREGRQFF.

The gene calls are TRBV28 and TRBJ2-1; 8 bases match TRBD2. Germline CDR1 and CDR2: MDHEN and SYDVKM. Losses at the gene ends were 3 bases for V and 7 bases for J; bases not matched to a gene: 8. CDR3 length equals 15 residues. This chain's CDR3 is CASSLPSGSSNEQFF. The CDR3 DNA is TGTGCCAGCAGTTTGCCCAGCGGGAGTTCGAATGAGCAGTTCTTC.

This clone showed up just once. The chain uses TRBV11-3 and TRBJ2-1; no clear D gene. Trimming removed 2 bases from V and 6 bases from J, with 11 bases in between. Germline CDR1 SGHNT, CDR2 YENEEA. The CDR3 runs to 14 residues. CDR3 amino acids: CASSLLGTGNEQFF. CDR3 coding DNA: TGTGCCAGCAGCTTACTGGGAACGGGCAATGAGCAGTTCTTC.

The chain employs TRBV2 and TRBJ1-1; TRBD1 matches at 8 bases. J lost 1 base, V lost 5 bases, and 6 bases had no gene match. CDR1 is SNHLY and CDR2 is FYNNEI in the germline V gene. The CDR3 loop spans 15 amino acids. CDR3 region: CASSSYGQGNTEAFF. DNA for the CDR3: TGTGCCAGCAGTTCATACGGACAGGGGAACACTGAAGCTTTCTTT.

The chain uses TRBV11-3 and TRBJ1-1; D remains unclear. The CDR3 is 13 residues long. Germline CDR1 SGHNT, CDR2 YENEEA. The ends were cut back, 0 bases at V and 5 bases at J, with 7 bases in the middle. The CDR3 here is CASSLERETEAFF. The CDR3 DNA reads as TGTGCCAGCAGCTTAGAAAGGGAGACTGAAGCTTTCTTT.

V gene TRBV29-1 combines with J gene TRBJ2-1, with D perhaps TRBD2 (5 bases). The germline gives CDR1 SQVTM, CDR2 ANQGSEA. The CDR3 has 12 residues. V was clipped by 4 bases and J by 4 bases, with 8 bases between them. CDR3 nucleotides: TGCAGCGTTGTTCCGGGGTACAATGAGCAGTTCTTC. Protein sequence: CSVVPGYNEQFF.

The chain couples TRBV19 to TRBJ1-2; D may be TRBD1 (5 bases). The germline V and J ends were trimmed by 2 bases and 2 bases, with 12 bases remaining between them. In germline, CDR1 is LNHDA, CDR2 SQIVND (reference sequence). The CDR3 loop spans 15 amino acids. The CDR3 loop is CASSISSTDNYGYTF. Here the CDR3 DNA reads TGTGCCAGTAGTATAAGTTCGACAGACAACTATGGCTACACCTTC.

V is TRBV6-4 and J is TRBJ2-7, with 8 nucleotides matching TRBD1. The CDR3 runs 14 residues. The J segment lost 2 bases and the V segment lost 6 bases, leaving 6 bases of the junction unmatched. Germline lookup yields CDR1 MRHNA and CDR2 SNTAGT. CDR3 nucleotide sequence: TGTGCCAGCAGGACTACAGGGGGAACCTACGAGCAGTACGTC. Translation: CASRTTGGTYEQYV.

J is TRBJ1-5 and V is TRBV7-2; no definite D call. The CDR3 has 13 amino acids. The germline V gene encodes CDR1 SGHTA and CDR2 FQGNSA. V dropped 1 base and J dropped 9 bases, with 10 bases sitting between them. This chain's CDR3 is CASSLERGRPQHF. CDR3 nucleotides: TGTGCCAGCAGCTTAGAGAGAGGGCGGCCCCAGCATTTT.